What follows are 13 T cell receptor beta chains derived from one specimen sequenced in a study of OX40 agonist ivuxolimab in advanced cancers. Measured with immunoSEQ multiplex PCR; TCRdb has only the in-frame clones, and not every one. The table records roughly 81,000 clones, 80% to 90% of them present only once. The source was CD4+ or CD8+ T cells sorted from blood, collected in a trial of the OX40 agonist ivuxolimab. The receptor set was obtained from an adult with an advanced solid tumor such as melanoma, head and neck, liver or kidney cancer.

The gene calls are TRBV18 and TRBJ1-4; 7 nucleotides line up with TRBD1. Germline V gene data show CDR1 as KGHSH and CDR2 as LQKENI. V gave up 3 bases and J gave up 7 bases; unmatched junction bases: 8. This CDR3 has 15 amino acids. The CDR3 bases are TGTGCCAGCTCACCGGGACAGCCATCTCTTGAAAAACTGTTTTTT. This encodes CASSPGQPSLEKLFF.

The chain carries TRBV11-2 and TRBJ2-1; TRBD2 is a possible D gene (6 bases). Germline V gives CDR1 SGHAT, CDR2 FQNNGV. The V end lost 5 bases, the J end lost 7 bases, and 27 bases lay between the germline ends. This CDR3 region has 18 residues. The CDR3 DNA sequence: TGTGCCAGCAGCCCCAGCGGGCTAAGGTCGGGGGTGGGAAATGAGCAGTTCTTC. Amino acid sequence: CASSPSGLRSGVGNEQFF.

The rearrangement joins TRBV9 to TRBJ2-7; D remains unclear. Trimming took 0 bases from V and 1 from J, leaving 11 bases between them. Germline V gives CDR1 SGDLS, CDR2 YYNGEE. This CDR3 has 15 amino acids. Written as DNA, the CDR3 is TGTGCCAGCAGCGTAGAAGTGACTCATTCCTACGAGCAGTACTTC. It translates to CASSVEVTHSYEQYF.

The chain joins TRBV6-1 to TRBJ2-4; D ambiguous. Trimming stripped 0 bases from V and 5 bases from J, with 8 bases between. Germline loops: CDR1 MNHNS, CDR2 SASEGT. The CDR3 sequence is 14 residues long. The DNA of the CDR3 is TGTGCCAGCAGTGAAGCCGGGTATCAAAACATTCAGTACTTC. Encoded protein: CASSEAGYQNIQYF.

The rearrangement links TRBV5-5 to TRBJ1-2; no clear D gene. The CDR3 runs 13 residues. The V gene's germline CDR1 is SGHKS and CDR2 YYEKEE (reference sequence). V lost 2 bases and J lost 4, with 9 bases in between. CDR3 loop: CASSLYGSYGYTF. CDR3 DNA sequence: TGTGCCAGCAGCTTATACGGATCCTATGGCTACACCTTC.

V and J are TRBV7-9 and TRBJ1-1; D ambiguous. Germline V CDR1 and CDR2: SEHNR, FQNEAQ (reference sequence). The CDR3 contains 15 residues. Trimming left V 1 base short and J 0 bases short, with 9 bases between. DNA for the CDR3: TGTGCCAGCAGCTTAGAAGAGGGCCTGAACACTGAAGCTTTCTTT. Amino acids: CASSLEEGLNTEAFF.

This sequence joins TRBV19 and TRBJ2-7, with 7 bases lining up with TRBD1. This CDR3 region has 14 residues. V was pared by 7 bases and J by 3 bases, with 9 bases of the junction left unmatched. CDR1 and CDR2 (germline): LNHDA, SQIVND (reference sequence). The DNA of the CDR3 is TGTGCCAGTACCTTGACTTGGGACAGCTACGAGCAGTACTTC. It yields the protein CASTLTWDSYEQYF.

The chain couples TRBV15 to TRBJ1-4; 7 nucleotides agree with TRBD1. Germline V gives CDR1 LNHNV, CDR2 YYDKDF (reference sequence). The ends lost 0 bases at V and 6 bases at J; junction bases unmatched: 7. The CDR3 is 16 residues long. CDR3 nucleotides: TGTGCCACCAGCAGAGAAGGGGGCGAGGTTCATGAAAAACTGTTTTTT. Amino acids: CATSREGGEVHEKLFF.

J is TRBJ2-1 and V is TRBV7-7; 8 bases are shared with TRBD1. This CDR3 contains 16 residues. Germline CDR1 reads SSHAT; CDR2 reads FNYEAQ (reference sequence). With 5 bases clipped from V and 0 bases from J, the junction kept 6 bases outside the gene matches. In nucleotides, the CDR3 is TGTGCCAGCAGCCCCTGGACAGGGAGCTCCTACAATGAGCAGTTCTTC. This sequence encodes CASSPWTGSSYNEQFF.

CDR3 sequence reads: CASWGSSHHEQFF. CDR3 DNA: TGTGCCAGCTGGGGGTCTAGCCACCATGAGCAGTTCTTC. V is TRBV27 and J is TRBJ2-1; either TRBD1 or TRBD2 may supply D (5 bases each). Germline CDR1 is MNHEY and CDR2 is SMNVEV (reference sequence). Trimming took 8 bases from V and 8 from J, leaving 16 bases between them. CDR3 size: 13 residues.

The chain employs TRBV21-1 and TRBJ1-5. TRBV21-1 is an annotated pseudogene. This CDR3 region has 13 residues. Here the CDR3 reads CATRGGGNQPQHF. Written as DNA, the CDR3 is TGTGCCACCCGAGGGGGGGGCAATCAGCCCCAGCATTTT.

The chain has TRBV27 and TRBJ2-7; possible D gene TRBD1, 6 bases. CDR1 MNHEY and CDR2 SMNVEV come from the germline V gene (reference sequence). V was trimmed by 2 bases and J by 4 bases, leaving 15 bases between them. This CDR3 has 15 residues. The CDR3 bases are TGTGCCAGCAGTTTACGGTTCGGACAGCTTTACGAGCAGTACTTC. As protein: CASSLRFGQLYEQYF.

The rearrangement links TRBV7-3 to TRBJ2-1; the D gene is possibly TRBD2 (6 bases). The CDR3 spans 14 residues. Between the trimmed V and J ends, which lost 3 bases and 2 bases, there was a span of 8 bases. From germline, CDR1 is SGHTA and CDR2 FQGTGA. CDR3 nucleotides: TGTGCCAGCAGCTTTGCGGGGCCCTACAATGAGCAGTTCTTC. As protein: CASSFAGPYNEQFF.